The next 25 T cell receptor beta chains were all read from a single sample in a study of beta chain features in type 1 diabetes. Study-wide findings and caveats: Shorter TCRB CDR3s, moderately but significantly so, were found in Type 1 diabetes patients in all four CD4+ subsets.

These TCRs are of unknown antigen specificity. Sequencing targeted expressed TCRB transcripts, as all isolated RNA had been reverse transcribed. Libraries were prepared by immunoSEQ multiplex PCR; TCRdb keeps only in-frame clonotypes and omits some of them. This table holds roughly 240,000 clones, around 24% found once. The source material was naive CD4+ T cells from blood. Every receptor here comes from a woman aged 30 to 39 with type 1 diabetes.

The chain links TRBV30 to TRBJ1-2; D might be TRBD1 (5 bases). The V end was cut by 3 bases, the J end by 5 bases, with 13 bases between. The CDR3 is 13 residues long. Germline lookup yields CDR1 GTSNPN and CDR2 SVGIG (reference sequence). CDR3 coding DNA: TGTGCCTGGAGCCAGGGTACTCATTATGGCTACACCTTC. Residues: CAWSQGTHYGYTF.

This chain uses TRBV6-6 with TRBJ1-5; 10 bases line up with TRBD1. In germline, CDR1 is MNHNY, CDR2 SVGAGI (reference sequence). This CDR3 is built from 15 residues. The J segment lost 1 base and the V segment lost 6 bases, leaving 3 bases of the junction unmatched. The CDR3: CASSTTGGSNQPQHF. The CDR3 nucleotides are TGTGCCAGCAGCACGACAGGGGGCAGCAATCAGCCCCAGCATTTT.

A few counts support this clone. The CDR3 reads CASSIQGFLSYNEQFF. The DNA of the CDR3 is TGCGCCAGCAGCATACAGGGTTTTCTCTCCTACAATGAGCAGTTCTTC. The rearrangement links TRBV5-1 to TRBJ2-1, with D perhaps TRBD1 (6 bases). V lost 4 bases and J lost 0, with 14 bases in between. Looked up from germline, CDR1 is SGHRS and CDR2 is YFSETQ. This CDR3 has 16 amino acids. Using reference TRBV5-1 and TRBJ2-1 for the parts outside the CDR3, the full variable domain is KAGVTQTPRYLIKTRGQQVTLSCSPISGHRSVSWYQQTPGQGLQFLFEYFSETQRNKGNFPGRFSGRQFSNSRSEMNVSTLELGDSALYLCASSIQGFLSYNEQFFGPGTRLTVL.

The chain is built from TRBV5-1 and TRBJ1-2; D perhaps matches TRBD1 (6 bases). V was pared by 2 bases and J by 3 bases, with 11 bases between. Germline lookup yields CDR1 SGHRS and CDR2 YFSETQ. This CDR3 is built from 14 residues. The CDR3 coding sequence is TGCGCCAGCAGCTTACAGGGACGGCACTATGGCTACACCTTC. This encodes CASSLQGRHYGYTF.

This clone has more than one count but fewer than ten. The chain has TRBV29-1 and TRBJ1-3, with D possibly matching TRBD1 (6 bases). CDR1 is SQVTM and CDR2 is ANQGSEA in the germline V gene. V lost 4 bases to trimming and J lost 3 bases, with 13 bases between them. The CDR3 runs 14 residues. The CDR3 spells CSVVGTGFGNTIYF. The CDR3 nucleotides read TGCAGCGTTGTGGGTACAGGGTTTGGAAACACCATATATTTT.

The chain couples TRBV18 to TRBJ2-7; 12 bases fit TRBD2. CDR1 is KGHSH and CDR2 is LQKENI in the germline V gene. The length of the CDR3 is 15 residues. J was trimmed by 3 bases and V by 6 bases; bases with no gene match: 6. The CDR3 protein is CASSSSGREDYEQYF. CDR3 nucleotides: TGTGCCAGCTCCTCTAGCGGGAGGGAGGACTACGAGCAGTACTTC.

This clone has a handful of counts. The genes are TRBV12-5 and TRBJ2-5; TRBD2 aligns across 11 bases. This CDR3 comprises 16 residues. J gave up 5 bases and V 0 bases, and 5 bases lay outside the gene matches. CDR1 is LGHNT and CDR2 is FRNRAP in the germline V gene. The CDR3 is CASGLVLAGVSETQYF. Here the CDR3 DNA reads TGTGCTAGTGGTTTGGTACTAGCGGGAGTAAGCGAGACCCAGTACTTC.

This clone was observed a handful of times. The gene calls are TRBV6-6 and TRBJ2-3, with D uncertain. This CDR3 contains 14 residues. CDR1 is MNHNY and CDR2 is SVGAGI in the germline V gene (reference sequence). The V end lost 4 bases, the J end lost 0 bases, and 8 bases lay between the germline ends. The CDR3 is CASSFPSSTDTQYF. CDR3 coding DNA: TGTGCCAGCAGTTTCCCCTCTAGCACAGATACGCAGTATTTT.

The chain links TRBV4-1 to TRBJ1-1; D gene ambiguous. Germline CDR1 MGHRA, CDR2 YSYEKL. The CDR3 spans 16 residues. Trimming took 2 bases from V and 0 from J, leaving 13 bases between them. The CDR3, as DNA: TGCGCCAGCAGCCAAATTGTCCAGGTCCTGAACACTGAAGCTTTCTTT. This translates into CASSQIVQVLNTEAFF.

A few counts support this clone. The gene calls are TRBV4-1 and TRBJ2-3; TRBD2 agrees at 8 bases. The trim removed 4 bases at V and 2 bases at J, leaving 5 bases unmatched. The CDR3 covers 15 residues. Germline V gene data show CDR1 as MGHRA and CDR2 as YSYEKL. Here the CDR3 DNA reads TGCGCCAGCAGCCCAGCGGGAGTGTACACAGATACGCAGTATTTT. As protein: CASSPAGVYTDTQYF.

This clone occurred a few times. The chain recombines TRBV4-1 with TRBJ1-2, with 7 bases identical to TRBD1. CDR1 MGHRA and CDR2 YSYEKL come from the germline V gene. V shed 4 bases and J 5 bases; nucleotides not matched to a gene: 10. The CDR3 is 15 amino acids. The CDR3 loop reads CASSRARGLGYGYTF. In nucleotides, the CDR3 is TGCGCCAGCAGCCGCGCCAGGGGGTTGGGGTATGGCTACACCTTC.

This sequence joins TRBV29-1 and TRBJ1-2; D may be TRBD1 (5 bases). The CDR3 is made up of 14 amino acids. Trimming removed 5 bases at V and 0 bases at J, with 13 bases between. Germline V gene lookup returns CDR1 SQVTM and CDR2 ANQGSEA. The CDR3 sequence: CSVNQGETNYGYTF. CDR3 coding DNA: TGCAGCGTTAATCAAGGGGAAACTAACTATGGCTACACCTTC.

A few counts support this clone. This chain links TRBV6-5 with TRBJ2-5, with 9 positions matching TRBD2. V lost 2 bases and J lost 3; bases outside the gene matches: 4. Germline-derived CDR1 and CDR2 are MNHEY and SVGAGI. The CDR3 has 15 residues. CDR3 amino acids: CASSYLAGNKETQYF. For the CDR3, the DNA is TGTGCCAGCAGTTACCTAGCGGGAAACAAAGAGACCCAGTACTTC.

The genes are TRBV19 and TRBJ2-6; a weak D match, TRBD1 (6 bases). Trimming left V 7 bases short and J 0 bases short, with 22 bases between. Looked up from germline, CDR1 is LNHDA and CDR2 is SQIVND (reference sequence). The CDR3 sequence is 19 residues long. For the CDR3, the DNA is TGTGCCAGTAACAAACCCCCTGGGCAGGGGAGCTCTGGGGCCAACGTCCTGACTTTC. Protein product: CASNKPPGQGSSGANVLTF.

This clone was counted a few times. The chain joins TRBV29-1 to TRBJ1-1; 7 bases match TRBD1. V was pared by 4 bases and J by 1 base, with 15 bases of the junction left unmatched. This CDR3 comprises 17 residues. Germline-derived CDR1 and CDR2 are SQVTM and ANQGSEA. The CDR3: CSVVGFYRQGPNTEAFF. CDR3 bases: TGCAGCGTTGTAGGTTTTTATAGACAGGGCCCGAACACTGAAGCTTTCTTT.

The V call is TRBV15, the J call TRBJ2-1, with TRBD2 identical over 8 bases. With 0 bases clipped from V and 0 bases from J, the junction kept 4 bases outside the gene matches. The length of the CDR3 is 17 residues. CDR1 and CDR2 (germline): LNHNV, YYDKDF (reference sequence). The CDR3 region is CATSRDRLASSYNEQFF. CDR3 sequence (DNA): TGTGCCACCAGCAGAGACCGACTAGCGAGCTCCTACAATGAGCAGTTCTTC.

The chain uses TRBV28 and TRBJ2-5, with 7 nucleotides matching TRBD1. Germline values: CDR1 MDHEN, CDR2 SYDVKM. Trimming removed 5 bases from V and 4 bases from J; junction bases left unmatched: 4. There are 13 residues in the CDR3. CDR3 DNA sequence: TGTGCCAGCAGTGTCGCAGGGGGAGAGACCCAGTACTTC. The encoded protein is CASSVAGGETQYF.

This clone was counted only a few times. The gene calls are TRBV28 and TRBJ2-2, with D possibly TRBD1 on 5 matching bases. The length of the CDR3 is 12 residues. V was clipped by 4 bases and J by 15 bases, with 15 bases between them. The germline CDR1 and CDR2 sequences are MDHEN and SYDVKM. The CDR3 is CASSSPGREVFF. The CDR3 nucleotides are TGTGCCAGCAGTTCCCCGGGCAGGGAAGTGTTTTTT.

The chain is built from TRBV9 and TRBJ2-7; 7 positions match TRBD1. Germline V CDR1 and CDR2: SGDLS, YYNGEE. This CDR3 comprises 15 residues. The V and J ends lost 4 bases and 1 base, in that order; junction bases with no gene match: 8. CDR3 sequence reads: CASSIGQVPSYEQYF. In DNA form, the CDR3 reads TGTGCCAGCAGCATCGGACAGGTACCGTCCTACGAGCAGTACTTC.

The sample holds a few counts of this clone. This rearrangement joins TRBV5-4 to TRBJ1-2; the match to TRBD1 covers 7 bases. Germline trimming cut 3 bases from V and 3 bases from J; bases unmatched to any gene: 11. CDR1 and CDR2 (germline): SGHNT, YYREEE (reference sequence). This CDR3 is 16 amino acids long. As DNA, the CDR3 is TGTGCCAGCAGCTCCGGGACAGCCACCACGTACTATGGCTACACCTTC. Protein sequence: CASSSGTATTYYGYTF.

This clone was seen a handful of times. The V call is TRBV6-5, the J call TRBJ1-1; the D is unclear. Per germline, CDR1 MNHEY and CDR2 SVGAGI. Trimming cost V 5 bases and J 1 base, with 11 bases left between them. The length of the CDR3 is 14 residues. CDR3 sequence reads: CASSPFRPNTEAFF. The CDR3 nucleotides read TGTGCCAGCAGTCCCTTCCGTCCGAACACTGAAGCTTTCTTT.

The V call is TRBV11-2, the J call TRBJ2-5; D is perhaps TRBD1 (6 bases). CDR1 is SGHAT, CDR2 FQNNGV, per germline. CDR3 length: 18 amino acids. V was trimmed by 1 base and J by 4 bases, leaving 22 bases between them. The CDR3 nucleotides are TGTGCCAGCAGCTTAGGGGGGATGCCAGGGGTCTTCCGAGAGACCCAGTACTTC. Translation gives CASSLGGMPGVFRETQYF.

The chain uses TRBV7-9 and TRBJ2-7; 7 positions match TRBD1. Germline CDR1 reads SEHNR; CDR2 reads FQNEAQ (reference sequence). The CDR3 is 15 amino acids. V shed 1 base, J shed 6 bases, and the junction held 9 bases outside the gene matches. The CDR3 loop is CASSLETGPLVEQYF. The CDR3 DNA reads TGTGCCAGCAGCTTAGAGACAGGGCCCCTAGTCGAGCAGTACTTC.

This clone occurred a few times. The chain employs TRBV11-2 and TRBJ2-1; a weak D match, TRBD2 (5 bases). The CDR3 sequence is 12 residues long. The ends were cut back, 5 bases at V and 6 bases at J, with 8 bases in the middle. The germline gives CDR1 SGHAT, CDR2 FQNNGV. The CDR3 DNA sequence: TGTGCCAGCAGCCGGGGATTCAATGAGCAGTTCTTC. It translates to CASSRGFNEQFF.

The CDR3 DNA reads TGTGCCAGCAGCTTAGCAGGGGACAGTCTTGGCAATCAGCCCCAGCATTTT. This gives the protein CASSLAGDSLGNQPQHF. The V and J genes are TRBV7-9 and TRBJ1-5, with 7 bases aligning to TRBD1. The CDR3 covers 17 residues. Germline CDR1 SEHNR, CDR2 FQNEAQ (reference sequence). V gave up 0 bases and J gave up 2 bases; unmatched junction bases: 7.